This T cell receptor (beta chain) was found in a study of CD8+CD57+ T cells in acquired aplastic anemia. Study context: Sorted CD4+ plus CD8+ cells gave DNA averaging approximately 2.9 ug.

Study findings and constraints: CD8+ Simpson's diversity showed no significant patient-control difference.

Template material for TCR beta VDJ and CDR3 profiling consisted of genomic DNA. In TCRdb, the reads were re-called with MiXCR into one record per CDR3 protein. The table shows hundreds of thousands of distinct CDR3 sequences, with 55% to 75% occurring only once. Remarks on this clonotype: Its cognate antigen is unknown.

The germline V and J ends were trimmed by 4 bases and 11 bases, with 18 bases remaining between them. Germline loops: CDR1 DFQATT, CDR2 SNEGSKA (reference sequence). The CDR3 has 13 residues. This sequence was found in a human donor in good health, serving as a control. The sequencing sample was made of sorted CD4+, CD8+, or CD8+CD57+ T cells (not recorded which) from PBMCs. V and J are TRBV20-1 and TRBJ1-5; TRBD1 might be the D (6 bases). For the CDR3, the DNA is TGCAGTGCTACAAGGCGGGGGGGCCTAGCCCAGCATTTT. Its protein is CSATRRGGLAQHF.